These T cell receptor beta chains were read from a single sample in a study of molecular identifiers for immune sequencing clone quantification. Each CDR3 protein is one row after TCRdb ran MiXCR on the PCR reads. The sample comprises approximately 680,000 distinct CDR3 sequences, 25% of which are singletons, and 0.78% rests with the top ten. The sequencing input was naive CD8+ T cells from blood, with Jurkat cell RNA spiked in. These receptor sequences come from a human donor in good health. Some libraries in this study had Jurkat cell RNA spiked in. Both conserved end residues are part of each CDR3. The D gene is left open where the match is weak. Not all rows give a size; the values are once, few, many and, for expanded clones, a class.

V gene: TRBV7-2; clone size: many; J gene: TRBJ1-6; D gene: .; CDR3 protein: CASSLGQSPLHF; CDR3 DNA: TGTGCCAGCAGCTTAGGCCAGTCACCCCTCCACTTT
V gene: TRBV9; clone size: many; J gene: TRBJ2-3; D gene: .; CDR3 protein: CASSVATFTDTQYF; CDR3 DNA: TGTGCCAGCAGCGTAGCGACTTTCACAGATACGCAGTATTTT
V gene: TRBV30; clone size: .; J gene: TRBJ2-7; D gene: .; CDR3 protein: CAWSVHAGIGYEQYF; CDR3 DNA: TGTGCCTGGAGTGTACATGCAGGGATAGGCTACGAGCAGTACTTC
V gene: TRBV5-4; clone size: many; J gene: TRBJ1-2; D gene: .; CDR3 protein: CASSTINLLGTDNYGYTF; CDR3 DNA: TGTGCCAGCAGCACCATTAACTTGCTGGGGACCGATAACTATGGCTACACCTTC
V gene: TRBV7-9; clone size: many; J gene: TRBJ2-4; D gene: .; CDR3 protein: CASSLSVGAKNIQYF; CDR3 DNA: TGTGCCAGCAGCTTAAGCGTCGGGGCCAAAAACATTCAGTACTTC
V gene: TRBV4-1; clone size: many; J gene: TRBJ1-1; D gene: .; CDR3 protein: CASSPLADTEAFF; CDR3 DNA: TGCGCCAGCAGCCCTTTGGCCGACACTGAAGCTTTCTTT
V gene: TRBV6-2/TRBV6-3; clone size: .; J gene: TRBJ2-7; D gene: .; CDR3 protein: CASSISDWVYEQYF; CDR3 DNA: TGTGCCAGCAGTATCTCCGATTGGGTCTACGAGCAGTACTTC
V gene: TRBV12-5; clone size: .; J gene: TRBJ2-1; D gene: .; CDR3 protein: CASGFALAGRVYNEQFF; CDR3 DNA: TGTGCTAGTGGTTTTGCTCTGGCAGGGCGGGTTTACAATGAGCAGTTCTTC
V gene: TRBV6-6; clone size: many; J gene: TRBJ2-7; D gene: .; CDR3 protein: CASSSRTGLTYEQYF; CDR3 DNA: TGTGCCAGCAGTTCCCGGACTGGACTGACCTACGAGCAGTACTTC
V gene: TRBV28; clone size: .; J gene: TRBJ2-7; D gene: .; CDR3 protein: CASSLRPGPSYEQYF; CDR3 DNA: TGTGCCAGCAGTTTACGCCCCGGCCCGTCCTACGAGCAGTACTTC
V gene: TRBV24-1; clone size: few; J gene: TRBJ1-1; D gene: .; CDR3 protein: CATSDGGTEAFF; CDR3 DNA: TGTGCCACCAGTGATGGGGGCACTGAAGCTTTCTTT
V gene: TRBV27; clone size: many; J gene: TRBJ2-1; D gene: .; CDR3 protein: CASSLLAAYNEQFF; CDR3 DNA: TGTGCCAGCAGTTTGTTAGCGGCCTACAATGAGCAGTTCTTC
V gene: TRBV7-6; clone size: many; J gene: TRBJ2-3; D gene: .; CDR3 protein: CASSLVDYPSTDTQYF; CDR3 DNA: TGTGCCAGCAGCTTAGTGGATTACCCGAGCACAGATACGCAGTATTTT
V gene: TRBV11-2; clone size: .; J gene: TRBJ2-5; D gene: TRBD2; CDR3 protein: CTSSLDRLAGGRETQYF; CDR3 DNA: TGTACCAGCAGCTTAGATCGGTTGGCGGGAGGGCGGGAGACCCAGTACTTC
V gene: TRBV27; clone size: .; J gene: TRBJ1-2; D gene: .; CDR3 protein: CASSLSGRLAPHGYTF; CDR3 DNA: TGTGCCAGCAGTTTATCCGGCAGGTTAGCCCCCCATGGCTACACCTTC
V gene: TRBV5-1; clone size: many; J gene: TRBJ2-7; D gene: .; CDR3 protein: CASSLVLEARYEQYF; CDR3 DNA: TGCGCCAGCAGCTTGGTGCTAGAAGCCCGCTACGAGCAGTACTTC
V gene: TRBV5-1; clone size: many; J gene: TRBJ2-7; D gene: TRBD2; CDR3 protein: CASSLASGLSYEQYF; CDR3 DNA: TGCGCCAGCAGCTTGGCTAGCGGACTCTCCTACGAGCAGTACTTC
V gene: TRBV3-1; clone size: .; J gene: TRBJ2-7; D gene: .; CDR3 protein: CASSLVSKRRVWYEQYF; CDR3 DNA: TGTGCCAGCAGCCTTGTATCAAAACGGAGAGTTTGGTACGAGCAGTACTTC
V gene: TRBV7-9; clone size: few; J gene: TRBJ2-7; D gene: .; CDR3 protein: CASSLVRGPAVYEQYF; CDR3 DNA: TGTGCCAGCAGCTTAGTCAGAGGGCCCGCCGTATACGAGCAGTACTTC
V gene: TRBV12-3/TRBV12-4; clone size: many; J gene: TRBJ2-3; D gene: TRBD2; CDR3 protein: CASSKSGSRIDTQYF; CDR3 DNA: TGTGCCAGCAGTAAGAGCGGGAGTCGGATAGATACGCAGTATTTT
V gene: TRBV13; clone size: .; J gene: TRBJ2-1; D gene: .; CDR3 protein: CASSLPLTGDGEQFF; CDR3 DNA: TGTGCCAGCAGCTTACCCCTAACCGGAGACGGTGAGCAGTTCTTC
V gene: TRBV28; clone size: .; J gene: TRBJ1-5; D gene: TRBD1; CDR3 protein: CAIIPPDRGFQPQHF; CDR3 DNA: TGTGCCATCATCCCCCCGGACAGGGGATTTCAGCCCCAGCATTTT
V gene: TRBV19; clone size: .; J gene: TRBJ1-5; D gene: .; CDR3 protein: CASSTTPGHLNNQPQHF; CDR3 DNA: TGTGCCAGTAGTACAACTCCCGGACATCTCAATAATCAGCCCCAGCATTTT
V gene: TRBV4-1; clone size: .; J gene: TRBJ1-4; D gene: .; CDR3 protein: CASSQDWETLFF; CDR3 DNA: TGCGCCAGCAGCCAAGATTGGGAAACACTGTTTTTT
V gene: TRBV12-3/TRBV12-4; clone size: .; J gene: TRBJ2-1; D gene: TRBD2; CDR3 protein: CASSRIAGGPDEQFF; CDR3 DNA: TGTGCCAGCAGTAGGATAGCGGGGGGGCCCGATGAGCAGTTCTTC
V gene: TRBV2; clone size: few; J gene: TRBJ2-7; D gene: TRBD1; CDR3 protein: CASRRAGTGDNYEQYF; CDR3 DNA: TGTGCCAGCAGGCGCGCCGGGACAGGGGACAACTACGAGCAGTACTTC
V gene: TRBV9; clone size: .; J gene: TRBJ2-7; D gene: .; CDR3 protein: CASSVGDESAPSF; CDR3 DNA: TGTGCCAGCAGCGTAGGGGACGAGTCCGCGCCGTCCTTC
V gene: TRBV14; clone size: .; J gene: TRBJ2-7; D gene: .; CDR3 protein: CSSSPGVVNEQYF; CDR3 DNA: TGTTCCAGCAGCCCAGGGGTTGTTAACGAGCAGTACTTC
V gene: TRBV7-9; clone size: .; J gene: TRBJ2-1; D gene: .; CDR3 protein: CASGPLPSSPQYNEQFF; CDR3 DNA: TGTGCCAGCGGCCCTTTACCATCAAGCCCGCAATACAATGAGCAGTTCTTC
V gene: TRBV4-1; clone size: many; J gene: TRBJ2-7; D gene: .; CDR3 protein: CASSQGRDSYEQYF; CDR3 DNA: TGCGCCAGCAGCCAGGGCAGGGATTCCTACGAGCAGTACTTC
V gene: TRBV29-1; clone size: .; J gene: TRBJ2-3; D gene: .; CDR3 protein: CSVEGVQEDAQYF; CDR3 DNA: TGCAGCGTTGAGGGGGTGCAGGAAGATGCGCAGTATTTT